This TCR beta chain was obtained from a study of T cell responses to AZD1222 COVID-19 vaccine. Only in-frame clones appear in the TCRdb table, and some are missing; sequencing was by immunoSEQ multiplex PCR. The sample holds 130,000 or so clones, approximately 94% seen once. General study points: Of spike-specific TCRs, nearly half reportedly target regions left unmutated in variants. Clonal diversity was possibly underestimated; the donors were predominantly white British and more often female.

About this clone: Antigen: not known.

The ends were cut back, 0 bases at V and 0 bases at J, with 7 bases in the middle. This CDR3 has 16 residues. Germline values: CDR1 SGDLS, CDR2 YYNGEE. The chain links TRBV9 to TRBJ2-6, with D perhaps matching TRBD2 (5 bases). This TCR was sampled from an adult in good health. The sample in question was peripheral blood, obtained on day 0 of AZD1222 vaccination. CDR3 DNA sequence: TGTGCCAGCAGCGTAGCTGGGAGCTCTGGGGCCAACGTCCTGACTTTC. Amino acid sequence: CASSVAGSSGANVLTF.